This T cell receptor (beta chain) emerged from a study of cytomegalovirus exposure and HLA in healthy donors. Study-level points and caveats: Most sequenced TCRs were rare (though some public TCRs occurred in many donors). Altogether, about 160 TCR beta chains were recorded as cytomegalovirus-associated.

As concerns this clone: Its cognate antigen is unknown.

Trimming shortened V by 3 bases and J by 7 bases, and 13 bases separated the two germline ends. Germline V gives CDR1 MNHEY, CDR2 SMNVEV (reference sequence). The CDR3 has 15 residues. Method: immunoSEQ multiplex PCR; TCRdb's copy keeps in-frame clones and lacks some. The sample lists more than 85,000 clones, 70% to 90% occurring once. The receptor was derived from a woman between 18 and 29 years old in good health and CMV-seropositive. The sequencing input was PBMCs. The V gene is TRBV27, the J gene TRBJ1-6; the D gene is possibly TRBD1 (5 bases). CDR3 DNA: TGTGCCAGCAGTTTGGAGGGACGGGCAAATTCACCCCTCCACTTT. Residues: CASSLEGRANSPLHF.